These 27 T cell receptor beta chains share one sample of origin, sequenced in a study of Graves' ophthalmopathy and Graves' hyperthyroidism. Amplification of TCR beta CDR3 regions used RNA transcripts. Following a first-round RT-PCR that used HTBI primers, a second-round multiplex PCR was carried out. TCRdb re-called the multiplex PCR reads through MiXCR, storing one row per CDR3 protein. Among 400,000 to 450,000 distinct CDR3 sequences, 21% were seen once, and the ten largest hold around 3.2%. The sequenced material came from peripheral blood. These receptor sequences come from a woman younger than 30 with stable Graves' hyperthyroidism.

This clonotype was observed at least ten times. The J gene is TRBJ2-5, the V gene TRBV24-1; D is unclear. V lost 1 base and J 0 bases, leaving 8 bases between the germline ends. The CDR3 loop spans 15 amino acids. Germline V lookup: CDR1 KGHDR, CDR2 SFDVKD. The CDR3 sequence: CATSDFCRYQETQYF. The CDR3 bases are TGTGCCACCAGTGATTTCTGCCGGTACCAAGAGACCCAGTACTTC.

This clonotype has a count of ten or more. The CDR3, as DNA: TGTGCCAGCAGTAAAACAGGGGCTCGCAATCAGCCCCAGCATTTT. The encoded protein is CASSKTGARNQPQHF. The rearrangement joins TRBV12-3 or TRBV12-4 to TRBJ1-5; TRBD1 matches at 7 bases. V was clipped by 5 bases and J by 2 bases; unmatched bases: 6. This CDR3 is 15 amino acids long.

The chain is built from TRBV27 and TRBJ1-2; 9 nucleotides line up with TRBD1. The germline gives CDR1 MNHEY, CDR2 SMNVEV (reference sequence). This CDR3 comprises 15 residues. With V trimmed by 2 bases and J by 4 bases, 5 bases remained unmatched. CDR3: CASSLGTGPVYGYTF. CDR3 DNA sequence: TGTGCCAGCAGTTTAGGGACAGGGCCCGTCTATGGCTACACCTTC.

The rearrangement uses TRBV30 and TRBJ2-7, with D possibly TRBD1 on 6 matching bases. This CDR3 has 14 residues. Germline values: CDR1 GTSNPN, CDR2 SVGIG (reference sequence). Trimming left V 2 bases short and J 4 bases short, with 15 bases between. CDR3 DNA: TGTGCCTGGAGTCCAGGGGCCGTCTGGTACGAGCAGTACGTC. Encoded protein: CAWSPGAVWYEQYV.

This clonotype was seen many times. Written as DNA, the CDR3 is TGCGCCAGCAGCTTGGATTCATTCGGAGGCTACACCTTC. Its translation: CASSLDSFGGYTF. This chain connects TRBV5-1 to TRBJ1-2; D is unclear. Germline V gene sequence: CDR1 SGHRS, CDR2 YFSETQ. Between the trimmed V and J ends, which lost 0 bases and 8 bases, there was a span of 11 bases. The CDR3 runs to 13 residues.

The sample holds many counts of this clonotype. CDR3 bases: TGTGCCACCGGGGACGTGAATTACGAGCAGTACTTC. It encodes CATGDVNYEQYF. The genes are TRBV24-1 and TRBJ2-7, with D tentatively TRBD1 or TRBD2 (5 bases each). V lost 9 bases to trimming and J lost 4 bases, with 12 bases between them. CDR1 and CDR2 (germline): KGHDR, SFDVKD. The CDR3 covers 12 residues.

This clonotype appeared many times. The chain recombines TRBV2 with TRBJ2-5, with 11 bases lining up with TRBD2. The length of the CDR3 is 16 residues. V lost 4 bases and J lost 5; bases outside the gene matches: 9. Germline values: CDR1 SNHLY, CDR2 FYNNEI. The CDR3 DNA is TGTGCCAGCAGTGCGACTAGCGGGACCACTGGTGAGACCCAGTACTTC. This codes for CASSATSGTTGETQYF. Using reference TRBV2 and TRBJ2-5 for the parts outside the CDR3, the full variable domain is EPEVTQTPSHQVTQMGQEVILRCVPISNHLYFYWYRQILGQKVEFLVSFYNNEISEKSEIFDDQFSVERPDGSNFTLKIRSTKLEDSAMYFCASSATSGTTGETQYFGPGTRLLVL.

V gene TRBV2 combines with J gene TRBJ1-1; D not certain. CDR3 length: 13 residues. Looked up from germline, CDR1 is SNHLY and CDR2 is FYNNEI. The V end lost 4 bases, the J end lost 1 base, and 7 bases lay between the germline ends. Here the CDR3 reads CASSVRGNTEAFF. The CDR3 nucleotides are TGTGCCAGCAGTGTTCGGGGGAACACTGAAGCTTTCTTT. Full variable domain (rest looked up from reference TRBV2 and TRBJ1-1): EPEVTQTPSHQVTQMGQEVILRCVPISNHLYFYWYRQILGQKVEFLVSFYNNEISEKSEIFDDQFSVERPDGSNFTLKIRSTKLEDSAMYFCASSVRGNTEAFFGQGTRLTVV.

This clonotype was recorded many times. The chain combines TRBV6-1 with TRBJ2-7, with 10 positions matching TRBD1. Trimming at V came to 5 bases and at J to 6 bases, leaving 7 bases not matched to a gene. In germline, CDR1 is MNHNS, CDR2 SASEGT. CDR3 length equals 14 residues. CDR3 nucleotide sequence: TGTGCCAGCAGTAAGGGACAGGGGCGTTCCGAGCAGTACTTC. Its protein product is CASSKGQGRSEQYF.

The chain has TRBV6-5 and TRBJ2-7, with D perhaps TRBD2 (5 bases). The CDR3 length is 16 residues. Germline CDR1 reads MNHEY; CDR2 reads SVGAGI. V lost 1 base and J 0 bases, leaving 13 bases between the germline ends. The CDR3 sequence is CASSYYSSGDSYEQYF. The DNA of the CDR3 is TGTGCCAGCAGTTACTACTCATCCGGGGACTCCTACGAGCAGTACTTC.

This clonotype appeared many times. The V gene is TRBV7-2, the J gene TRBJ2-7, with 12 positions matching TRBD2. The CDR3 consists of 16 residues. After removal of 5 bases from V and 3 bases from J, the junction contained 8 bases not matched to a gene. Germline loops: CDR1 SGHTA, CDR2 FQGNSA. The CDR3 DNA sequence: TGTGCCAGCAGCGCTCGAGCGGGACTAGCGGGCTACGAGCAGTACTTC. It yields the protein CASSARAGLAGYEQYF.

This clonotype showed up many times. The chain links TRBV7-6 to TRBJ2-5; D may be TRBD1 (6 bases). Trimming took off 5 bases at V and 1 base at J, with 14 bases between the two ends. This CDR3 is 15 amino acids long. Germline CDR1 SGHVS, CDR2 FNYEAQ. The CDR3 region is CASSPYGQTQETQYF. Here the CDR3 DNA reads TGTGCCAGCAGCCCTTATGGACAGACCCAAGAGACCCAGTACTTC.

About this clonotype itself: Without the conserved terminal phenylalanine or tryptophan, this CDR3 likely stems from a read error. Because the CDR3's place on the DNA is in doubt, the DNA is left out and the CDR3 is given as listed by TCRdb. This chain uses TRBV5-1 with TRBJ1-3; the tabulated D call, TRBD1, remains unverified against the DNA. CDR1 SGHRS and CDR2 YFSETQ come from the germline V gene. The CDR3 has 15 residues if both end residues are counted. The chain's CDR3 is CASSSTPGSGNTIWL.

Here the CDR3 reads CASRPTRGEETQYF. The CDR3, as DNA: TGTGCCAGCAGGCCGACCAGAGGGGAGGAGACCCAGTACTTC. The chain employs TRBV11-2 and TRBJ2-5, with D perhaps TRBD1 or TRBD2 (5 bases each). The CDR3 is 14 residues long. The germline V gene has CDR1 SGHAT and CDR2 FQNNGV. V was clipped by 6 bases and J by 5 bases, with 16 bases between them.

CDR3 nucleotide sequence: TGTGCCAGCTATGCAGGGGACGCTGGTGGCTACACCTTC. It encodes CASYAGDAGGYTF. This chain uses TRBV12-3 or TRBV12-4 with TRBJ1-2, with a weak D call TRBD1 (6 bases). This CDR3 spans 13 amino acids. V was shortened by 8 bases and J by 7 bases, with 17 bases between the two germline ends.

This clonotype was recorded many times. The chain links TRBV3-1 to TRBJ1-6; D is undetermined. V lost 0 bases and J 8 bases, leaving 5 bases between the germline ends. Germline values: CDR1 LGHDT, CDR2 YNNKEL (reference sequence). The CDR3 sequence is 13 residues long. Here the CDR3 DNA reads TGTGCCAGCAGCCAAGATTTCGATTCACCCCTCCACTTT. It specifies CASSQDFDSPLHF.

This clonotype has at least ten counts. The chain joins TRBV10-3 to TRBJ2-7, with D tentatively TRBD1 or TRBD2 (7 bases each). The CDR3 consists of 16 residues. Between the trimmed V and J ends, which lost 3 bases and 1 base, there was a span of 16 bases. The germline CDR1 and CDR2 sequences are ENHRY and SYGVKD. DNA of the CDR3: TGTGCCATCAGTGACTCGACCAGGGGGGGTTCCTACGAGCAGTACTTC. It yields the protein CAISDSTRGGSYEQYF.

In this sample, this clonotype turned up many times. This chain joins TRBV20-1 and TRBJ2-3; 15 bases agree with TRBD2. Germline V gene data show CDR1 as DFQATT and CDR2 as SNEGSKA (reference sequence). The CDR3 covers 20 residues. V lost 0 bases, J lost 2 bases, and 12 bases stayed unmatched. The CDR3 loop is CSARDLSGTSGRPNTDTQYF. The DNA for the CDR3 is TGCAGTGCTAGAGATCTAAGCGGGACTAGCGGGAGGCCTAACACAGATACGCAGTATTTT.

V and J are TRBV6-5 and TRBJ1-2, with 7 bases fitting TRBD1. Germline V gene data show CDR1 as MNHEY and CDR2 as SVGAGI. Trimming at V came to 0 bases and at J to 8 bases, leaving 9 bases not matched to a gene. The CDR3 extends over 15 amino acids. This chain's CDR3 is CASSYSKDRFGGYTF. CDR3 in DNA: TGTGCCAGCAGTTACTCGAAGGACAGGTTCGGCGGCTACACCTTC.

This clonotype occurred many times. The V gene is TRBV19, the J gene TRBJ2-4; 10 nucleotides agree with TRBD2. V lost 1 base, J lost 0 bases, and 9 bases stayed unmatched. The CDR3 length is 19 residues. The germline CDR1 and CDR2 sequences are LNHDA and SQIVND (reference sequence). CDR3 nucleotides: TGTGCCAGTAGTATAGGAAGGCTAGCGGGAGTGCTAGCCAAAAACATTCAGTACTTC. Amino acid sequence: CASSIGRLAGVLAKNIQYF. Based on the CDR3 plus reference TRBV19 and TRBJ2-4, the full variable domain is DGGITQSPKYLFRKEGQNVTLSCEQNLNHDAMYWYRQDPGQGLRLIYYSQIVNDFQKGDIAEGYSVSREKKESFPLTVTSAQKNPTAFYLCASSIGRLAGVLAKNIQYFGAGTRLSVL.

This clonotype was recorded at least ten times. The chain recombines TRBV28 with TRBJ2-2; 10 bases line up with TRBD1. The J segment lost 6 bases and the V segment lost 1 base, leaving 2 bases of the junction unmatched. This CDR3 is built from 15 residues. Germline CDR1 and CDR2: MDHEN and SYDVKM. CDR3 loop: CASSLYGQGAGELFF. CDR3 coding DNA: TGTGCCAGCAGTTTATACGGACAGGGGGCCGGGGAGCTGTTTTTT.

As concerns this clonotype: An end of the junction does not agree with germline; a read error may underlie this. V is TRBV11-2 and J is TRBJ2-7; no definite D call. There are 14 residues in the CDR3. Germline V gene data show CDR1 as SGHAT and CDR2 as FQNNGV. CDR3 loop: CASSLETPQYEQCF. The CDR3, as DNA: TGTGCCAGCAGCTTAGAGACACCCCAATACGAGCAGTGCTTC.

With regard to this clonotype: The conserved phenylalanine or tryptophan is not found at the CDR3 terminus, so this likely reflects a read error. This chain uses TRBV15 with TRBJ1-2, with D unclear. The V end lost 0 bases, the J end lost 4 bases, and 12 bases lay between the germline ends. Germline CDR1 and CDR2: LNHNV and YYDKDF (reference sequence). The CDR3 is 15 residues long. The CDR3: CATSRDGRAPYGYTD. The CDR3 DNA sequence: TGTGCCACCAGCAGAGATGGGAGGGCACCCTATGGCTACACCGAC.

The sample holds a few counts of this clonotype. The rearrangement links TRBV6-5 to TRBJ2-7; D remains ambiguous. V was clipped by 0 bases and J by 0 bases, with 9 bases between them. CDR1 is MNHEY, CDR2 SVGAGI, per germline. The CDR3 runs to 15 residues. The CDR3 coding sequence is TGTGCCAGCAGTTACTCTGACAAGGGCTCCTACGAGCAGTACTTC. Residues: CASSYSDKGSYEQYF.

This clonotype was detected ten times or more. The CDR3 DNA reads as TGCAGTGCTAGAGATCTGGGCGGGAGGGCCTACGAGCAGTACTTC. It specifies CSARDLGGRAYEQYF. V usage is TRBV20-1 and J usage is TRBJ2-7, with TRBD2 matching over 9 bases. Germline V CDR1 and CDR2: DFQATT, SNEGSKA (reference sequence). The CDR3 runs to 15 residues. V gave up 0 bases and J gave up 2 bases; unmatched junction bases: 5.

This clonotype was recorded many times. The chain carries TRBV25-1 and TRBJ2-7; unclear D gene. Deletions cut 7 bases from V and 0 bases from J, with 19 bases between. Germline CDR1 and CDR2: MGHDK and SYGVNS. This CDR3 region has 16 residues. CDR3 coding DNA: TGTGCCAGCAATGGGTATGGACGGAATCGCTCCTACGAGCAGTACTTC. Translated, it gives CASNGYGRNRSYEQYF.

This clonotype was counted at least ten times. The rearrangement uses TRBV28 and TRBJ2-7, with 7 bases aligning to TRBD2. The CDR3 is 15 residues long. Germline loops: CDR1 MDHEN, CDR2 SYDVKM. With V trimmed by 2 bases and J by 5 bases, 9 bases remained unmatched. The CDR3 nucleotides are TGTGCCAGCAGTTTAGATCCGGGAGGCGGCCACGAGCAGTACTTC. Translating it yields CASSLDPGGGHEQYF.